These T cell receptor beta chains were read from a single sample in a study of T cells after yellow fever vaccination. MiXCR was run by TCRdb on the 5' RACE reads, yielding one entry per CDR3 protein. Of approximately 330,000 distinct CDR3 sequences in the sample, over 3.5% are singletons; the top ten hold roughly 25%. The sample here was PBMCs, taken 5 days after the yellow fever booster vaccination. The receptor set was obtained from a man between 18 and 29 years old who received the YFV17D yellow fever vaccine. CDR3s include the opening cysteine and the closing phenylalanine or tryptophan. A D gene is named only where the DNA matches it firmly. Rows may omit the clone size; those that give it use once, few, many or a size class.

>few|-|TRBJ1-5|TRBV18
TGTGCCAGCTCACCTGGGGGAAACAATCAGCCCCAGCATTTT
CASSPGGNNQPQHF
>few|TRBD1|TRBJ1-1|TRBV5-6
TGTGCCAGCAGCGCGGGACAGACATATGAAGCTTTCTTT
CASSAGQTYEAFF
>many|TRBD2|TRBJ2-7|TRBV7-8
TGTGCCAGCACCGGGACTAGCGGGGCCTACGAGCAGTACTTC
CASTGTSGAYEQYF
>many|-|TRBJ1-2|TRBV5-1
TGCGCCAGCGGGGACGGGGTGAACTATGGCTACACCTTC
CASGDGVNYGYTF
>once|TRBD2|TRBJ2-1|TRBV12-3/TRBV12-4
TGTGCCAGCAGAAACACTAGCGGAGACACGAATGAGCAGTTCTTC
CASRNTSGDTNEQFF
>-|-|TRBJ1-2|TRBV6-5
TGTGCCAGCAGTTACAGGGCAGGTAGCGACTATGGCTACACCTTC
CASSYRAGSDYGYTF
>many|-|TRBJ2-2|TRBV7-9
TGTGCCAGCAGCTTAGCGCAGGGGAACACCGGGGAGCTGTTTTTT
CASSLAQGNTGELFF
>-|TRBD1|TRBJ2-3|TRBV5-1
TGCGCCAGCAGCTTAACAGGGGATAGCACAGATACGCAGTATTTT
CASSLTGDSTDTQYF
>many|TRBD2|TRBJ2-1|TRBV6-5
TGTGCCAGCAGCCTTAGCGGGGGGGCCAATGAGCAGTTCTTC
CASSLSGGANEQFF
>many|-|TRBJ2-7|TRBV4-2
TGTGCCAGCAGCCAAGAGGTCCCAACCTACGAGCAGTACTTC
CASSQEVPTYEQYF
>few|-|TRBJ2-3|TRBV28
TGTGCCAGCAGTCCTCGGAGGATAGATACGCAGTATTTT
CASSPRRIDTQYF
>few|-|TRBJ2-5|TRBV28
TGTGCCAGCAGGGGACTTTCAGAGACCCAGTACTTC
CASRGLSETQYF
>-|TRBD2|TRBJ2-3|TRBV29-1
TGCAGCGCTCGAGCGGGGGGCGCCTTCCCAGATACGCATTATTTT
CSARAGGAFPDTHYF
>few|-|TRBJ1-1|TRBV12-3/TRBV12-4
TGTGCCAGCAGTCCGAGGGGATCTTGGACTGAAGCTTTCTTT
CASSPRGSWTEAFF
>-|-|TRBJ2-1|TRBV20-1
TGCAGTGCGCAATACAATGAGCAGTTCTTC
CSAQYNEQFF
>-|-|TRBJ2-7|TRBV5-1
TGCGCCAGCAGCGTCTACGAGCAGTACTTC
CASSVYEQYF
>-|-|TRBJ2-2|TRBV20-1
TGCAGTGCTAGGCGGATGTCTTCCCGGGAGCTGTTTTTT
CSARRMSSRELFF
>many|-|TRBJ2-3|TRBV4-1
TGCGCCAGCAGCCAAGAAACAGGGTTTAAATTTTATAGCACAGATACGCAGTATTTT
CASSQETGFKFYSTDTQYF
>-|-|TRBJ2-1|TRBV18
TGTGCCAGCTCACCACCGAAAGGGTACAATGAGCAGTTCTTC
CASSPPKGYNEQFF
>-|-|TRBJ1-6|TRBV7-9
TGTGCCAGCAGCCCCCAAGCCTATAATTCACCCCTCCACTTT
CASSPQAYNSPLHF
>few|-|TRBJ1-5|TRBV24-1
TGTGCCACCAGTGGCACCGTCATCGGGGGACGGCAGCCCCAGCATTTT
CATSGTVIGGRQPQHF
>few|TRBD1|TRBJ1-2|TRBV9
TGTGCCAGCAGCTTGGGACAGATTAACTATGGCTACACCTTC
CASSLGQINYGYTF